Listed below are T cell receptor beta chains from one sample, sequenced in a study of blood T cells in healthy people across ages. Each CDR3 protein is one row after TCRdb ran MiXCR on the 5' RACE reads. The profile shows roughly 680,000 distinct CDR3 sequences, under 65% of them singletons. Sequenced input: blood. Source of these receptors: a woman over 75 in good health. The CDR3 runs from the conserved cysteine through the conserved F or W. A D gene is named only where the DNA matches it firmly. The size field is filled for only some rows; it gives once, few, many or a size class.

clone_size,d_call,v_call,j_call,cdr3_aa,cdr3_nt
NA,NA,TRBV2,TRBJ2-7,CASSNPMDVQYF,TGTGCCAGCAGCAACCCGATGGACGTGCAGTACTTC
once,NA,TRBV20-1,TRBJ2-7,CSAEHREYEQYF,TGCAGTGCCGAGCACAGGGAATACGAGCAGTACTTC
few,TRBD2,TRBV5-1,TRBJ2-1,CASSSPATSGNEQFF,TGCGCCAGCAGCTCACCGGCGACTAGCGGAAATGAGCAGTTCTTC
NA,NA,TRBV7-2,TRBJ2-3,CASRRDAETQYF,TGTGCCAGCAGGCGGGACGCTGAGACGCAGTATTTT
NA,NA,TRBV29-1,TRBJ2-4,CSVRGDKHIQYF,TGCAGCGTCCGGGGGGACAAACACATTCAGTACTTC
NA,TRBD1,TRBV27,TRBJ2-3,CASRRQGKITDTQYF,TGTGCCAGCAGGAGACAGGGGAAGATCACAGATACGCAGTATTTT
many,NA,TRBV7-2,TRBJ1-5,CASSLVGGIGQPQHF,TGTGCCAGCAGCCTAGTAGGGGGGATAGGGCAGCCCCAGCATTTT
many,NA,TRBV3-1,TRBJ2-3,CASSRGMGSGGEDTQYF,TGTGCCAGCAGCCGGGGGATGGGTAGCGGCGGAGAGGATACGCAGTATTTT
NA,NA,TRBV29-1,TRBJ1-3,CSVVLGGTGNNIYF,TGCAGCGTTGTGCTTGGGGGAACTGGAAACAACATATATTTT
many,TRBD2,TRBV20-1,TRBJ2-7,CSARSLTSGIPGSHNEQYF,TGCAGTGCTAGATCATTGACTAGCGGGATCCCCGGGTCACACAATGAGCAGTACTTC
NA,NA,TRBV12-3/TRBV12-4,TRBJ2-7,CASSLPGGRNEQYF,TGTGCCAGCAGTTTACCGGGGGGCAGGAACGAGCAGTACTTC
NA,NA,TRBV6-6,TRBJ2-7,CASSYSDYEQYF,TGTGCCAGCAGTTACTCGGATTACGAGCAGTACTTC
NA,NA,TRBV7-9,TRBJ2-6,CASTLTGSAGANVLTF,TGTGCCAGCACCTTAACAGGGTCGGCTGGGGCCAACGTCCTGACTTTC
many,NA,TRBV10-3,TRBJ2-7,CAIRPELDAYEQYF,TGTGCCATCAGACCGGAGCTCGACGCCTACGAGCAGTACTTC
many,TRBD2,TRBV12-3/TRBV12-4,TRBJ2-3,CASTPGGTSGSIGTDTQYF,TGTGCCAGCACCCCTGGGGGGACTAGCGGGAGTATTGGGACAGATACGCAGTATTTT
NA,NA,TRBV19,TRBJ2-3,CASSRWATDTQYF,TGTGCCAGTAGCAGGTGGGCCACAGATACGCAGTATTTT
many,TRBD2,TRBV20-1,TRBJ2-3,CSARREDTQYF,TGCAGTGCTAGGCGGGAGGATACGCAGTATTTT
NA,TRBD1,TRBV10-3,TRBJ1-2,CAISGQGIYGYTF,TGTGCCATCAGTGGACAGGGCATCTATGGCTACACCTTC
many,NA,TRBV6-1,TRBJ2-5,CASSERLVRETQYF,TGTGCCAGCAGTGAAAGACTAGTTCGAGAGACCCAGTACTTC
NA,TRBD2,TRBV2,TRBJ2-1,CASRLAVEQFF,TGTGCCAGCAGACTAGCGGTTGAGCAGTTCTTC
NA,TRBD1,TRBV5-1,TRBJ2-1,CASSLESGTGVNEQFF,TGCGCCAGCAGCTTGGAAAGTGGGACAGGGGTAAATGAGCAGTTCTTC
many,TRBD1,TRBV12-3/TRBV12-4,TRBJ2-5,CASTSNRGANRETQYF,TGTGCCAGCACCTCTAACAGGGGAGCAAATAGGGAGACCCAGTACTTC
NA,NA,TRBV7-9,TRBJ1-1,CASSAEVVFAFF,TGTGCCAGCAGCGCCGAAGTGGTTTTTGCTTTCTTT
few,NA,TRBV7-2,TRBJ2-2,CASSRKNTGELFF,TGTGCCAGCAGCCGAAAGAACACCGGGGAGCTGTTTTTT
NA,TRBD2,TRBV12-3/TRBV12-4,TRBJ2-7,CASSLSGGFTYEQYF,TGTGCCAGCAGTTTAAGCGGGGGTTTCACCTACGAGCAGTACTTC
NA,TRBD1,TRBV7-9,TRBJ2-2,CASSVSTGSNTGELFF,TGTGCCAGCAGCGTCTCGACAGGGTCCAACACCGGGGAGCTGTTTTTT
once,NA,TRBV15,TRBJ2-4,CATSRDYGKGIQYF,TGTGCCACCAGCAGAGACTATGGGAAAGGGATTCAGTACTTC